Listed here is a single T cell receptor beta chain. This clonotype has only a few counts. Which antigen it targets is not known. Nothing much larger sits one base from this clone, and base qualities are not available. This sample was taken from a study of blood T cells in healthy people across ages (dated by TCRdb to the mid-2010s). For context, the study as a whole: In model experiments, roughly one uniquely barcoded TCR beta cDNA molecule per two T cells was captured by template switching. For two donors (one aged 18 to 29 and one aged 80 or older), the study analyzed two additional independent replicas of 1 million unique cDNA reads from the same blood draw. Age-related changes in TCR beta repertoire diversity were measured in the study by deep sequencing normalized with unique cDNA molecular identifiers. To avoid experimental bias, donors of different ages were distributed randomly across sequencing lanes. The donors were split into four age groups: young (average 16 years), middle-aged (more than 35), aged (roughly 60) and long-lived (approximately 80).

CDR1 and CDR2 are drawn from the germline V gene: MGHRA, YSYEKL. From the cysteine up to the phenylalanine, the CDR3 has a length of 15 residues. Kept here is only the CDR3 DNA, which spans 45 bases and is read in frame from base 1. Relative to germline, V is 1 base shorter and J is 8 bases shorter, with 14 bases between their ends. The donors were roughly 39 Caucasian individuals from Russia, aged roughly 6 to 100 years, who were systemically healthy. Each donor gave around 9.5 milliliters of peripheral blood, collected into EDTA-treated Vacutainer tubes. Ficoll-Paque density-gradient centrifugation was used to isolate PBMCs, with at least 7 million obtained per sample. Trizol reagent was used to extract total RNA from PBMCs, with at least 6 micrograms per sample. For every donor, an aliquot of PBMCs went through flow cytometry to measure the percentages of naive CD45RAhigh/CD27high T cells. On the study overall, not on this receptor specifically: Total diversity estimates from one million sequenced T cells were considered lower bounds and underestimates. Because profiling used bulk unsorted PBMCs, naive and antigen-experienced compartments could not be compared conclusively. The percentage of naive T cells measured by flow cytometry correlated strongly with observed TCR beta diversity. Observed TCR beta diversity per million T cells fell roughly linearly with age, and a significant reduction was already apparent by age around 40. Compared with the aged group, the long-lived group had more naive CD4+ T cells, fewer expanded clones and increased TCR diversity, suggesting age selection. Because the CMV infection status of the donors was unknown, age-related changes in expanded clonotypes may potentially have been confounded.

Libraries were built with 5' RACE. This sample was sequenced with an Illumina HiSeq 2500. A second roughly 6 to 12 cycle PCR used a sample-barcoded 5' primer and a J-beta primer mix. A unique molecular identifier was introduced onto each TCR beta cDNA molecule by a template-switch 5' adaptor carrying 12 random nucleotides. Each sample yielded at least 3 million CDR3-containing paired-end reads. The Mint cDNA synthesis kit, primed by a TRBC-specific oligonucleotide, was used to synthesize first-strand cDNA from all RNA. Following uracil-DNA glycosylase treatment, a first 18-cycle PCR with universal primers M1SS and BC2_uni_R was performed on all cDNA. On the study's bioinformatics: Normalization of each sample was performed by random selection of 1 million high-quality reads, each carrying a distinct molecular identifier. Reads with shared molecular identifiers were discarded instead of being binned into consensus sequences. MiTCR, with a Q25 quality threshold and the strictest error-elimination algorithm, was used for CDR3 identification, clonotype clustering and error correction. A nonparametric unseen species model using Euler transformation provided a lower-bound estimate of total TCR beta diversity. TCRdb took the public reads, trimmed them with fastp at Q25, ran MiXCR for clone calling and kept in-frame beta chains. Under each unique CDR3 protein, matching rows form one entry showing the most common genes and DNA. The V and J calls and clone size come from TCRdb's table, not from the authors' own analysis. Here the sample has nearly 1 million distinct CDR3 sequences; roughly 50% occur a single time. Jointly, the top ten make up about a fifth of the sample.

Sequenced input: blood. The chain is encoded by TRBV4-1 joined to TRBJ1-4; the D gene remains uncertain. The TCR sequence derives from a woman aged 60-75 years in good health. The CDR3 region reads CASSQAGGLGEKLFF. The bases read TGCGCCAGCAGCCAAGCAGGCGGACTGGGAGAAAAACTGTTTTTT.